The count of the clone carrying this TCR beta chain is one. Its antigen is unknown. This specimen belongs to a study of shared clonotypes between healthy human individuals. Some clones are missing from TCRdb's copy, which holds only in-frame ones; the method was immunoSEQ multiplex PCR. The repertoire holds about 2.2 million clones, roughly 93% seen once, with approximately 1.7% in the top ten. J lost 1 base, V lost 5 bases, and 10 bases had no gene match. Germline V gene sequence: CDR1 SEHNR, CDR2 FQNEAQ (reference sequence). This CDR3 comprises 16 residues. CD8 cells classed as naive were CD45RO-negative and positively selected for CCR7, excluding terminally differentiated effector memory CD45RA+ cells. Findings and caveats of the study: It was the non-shared clonotypes that had lower generation probabilities than clonotypes shared by all four donors. Only a few donors were included, so the genetic and exposure-history diversity represented was limited.

The V call is TRBV7-9, the J call TRBJ2-7, with 8 bases that match TRBD1. The sequenced sample was naive CD8+ T cells from PBMCs. The source is a man aged 18 to 29 in good health. Some clones in this sample may be carry-over from other donors' samples. The CDR3 spells CASSTYPGTGSYEQYF. DNA of the CDR3: TGTGCCAGCAGCACATACCCCGGGACAGGATCCTACGAGCAGTACTTC.